One and the same sample provided the 18 T cell receptor beta chains below, sequenced in a study of shared clonotypes between healthy human individuals. Assay: immunoSEQ multiplex PCR; the TCRdb copy retains only in-frame clones and omits some. The table has 500,000 to 550,000 clones, 90% to 96% seen once. Material for sequencing was naive CD4+ T cells sorted from blood. The subset was: CD45RA+ positively selected. These TCRs come from a woman aged 30 to 39 in good health.

In this sample, this clone turned up once. The chain recombines TRBV5-4 with TRBJ2-7; a weak D match, TRBD1 (5 bases). Trimming left V 1 base short and J 2 bases short, with 19 bases between. The CDR3 runs 17 residues. CDR1 and CDR2 from the germline V gene are SGHNT and YYREEE (reference sequence). The CDR3 sequence: CASSLNQAQGGAYEQYF. The CDR3 bases are TGTGCCAGCAGCTTGAATCAGGCTCAGGGTGGCGCCTACGAGCAGTACTTC.

The chain links TRBV18 to TRBJ2-1, with TRBD1 matching over 8 bases. There are 16 residues in the CDR3. J lost 7 bases, V lost 5 bases, and 13 bases had no gene match. Germline CDR1 is KGHSH and CDR2 is LQKENI. As DNA, the CDR3 is TGTGCCAGCTCAGCCTACAGGGGGGATCCTCGGAATGAGCAGTTCTTC. Translating it yields CASSAYRGDPRNEQFF.

The V and J genes are TRBV5-1 and TRBJ1-1; possibly TRBD1 for D (6 bases). From germline, CDR1 is SGHRS and CDR2 YFSETQ. CDR3 length: 14 amino acids. The V end was cut by 4 bases, the J end by 3 bases, with 13 bases between. This CDR3 reads CASSQTGLHTEAFF. The CDR3 DNA sequence: TGCGCCAGCAGCCAGACAGGCCTACACACTGAAGCTTTCTTT.

The chain links TRBV4-1 to TRBJ1-3; D not certain. The CDR3 is 14 amino acids. The V end was cut by 0 bases, the J end by 7 bases, with 10 bases between. Germline V CDR1 and CDR2: MGHRA, YSYEKL. The CDR3 sequence is CASSQDYMRNTIYF. CDR3 sequence (DNA): TGCGCCAGCAGCCAAGATTACATGAGGAACACCATATATTTT.

The V gene is TRBV28, the J gene TRBJ2-7; D possibly corresponds to TRBD1 (6 bases). The CDR3 covers 12 residues. In germline, CDR1 is MDHEN, CDR2 SYDVKM. The V end was cut by 6 bases, the J end by 4 bases, with 10 bases between. The CDR3 loop reads CASSETGYEQYF. In nucleotides, the CDR3 is TGTGCCAGCAGCGAGACAGGATACGAGCAGTACTTC.

This chain connects TRBV27 to TRBJ2-7, with 8 bases aligning to TRBD2. This CDR3 has 15 amino acids. V lost 6 bases and J lost 4; bases outside the gene matches: 11. CDR1 MNHEY and CDR2 SMNVEV come from the germline V gene (reference sequence). The CDR3 DNA reads as TGTGCCAGCAGCCGAGGCCCGGGGGGGTTTTACGAGCAGTACTTC. Translation: CASSRGPGGFYEQYF.

The chain carries TRBV10-3 and TRBJ2-1; a possible D gene is TRBD2 (5 bases). The CDR3 runs to 13 residues. V lost 2 bases, J lost 6 bases, and 8 bases lay in between. Germline V gives CDR1 ENHRY, CDR2 SYGVKD. The DNA for the CDR3 is TGTGCCATCAGTGAGACTAGTACCAATGAGCAGTTCTTC. Translated: CAISETSTNEQFF.

The J gene is TRBJ1-2, the V gene TRBV18; 7 nucleotides agree with TRBD1. J lost 6 bases, V lost 4 bases, and 5 bases had no gene match. This CDR3 spans 13 amino acids. Germline CDR1 reads KGHSH; CDR2 reads LQKENI. The CDR3 DNA sequence: TGTGCCAGCTCACGGGGACAGAATAATGGCTACACCTTC. This sequence encodes CASSRGQNNGYTF.

This chain joins TRBV19 and TRBJ2-3; TRBD2 aligns across 8 bases. The V gene end was trimmed by 10 bases and the J gene end by 3 bases; junction bases not matched to a gene: 6. The length of the CDR3 is 13 residues. The V gene's germline CDR1 is LNHDA and CDR2 SQIVND (reference sequence). Here the CDR3 reads CATHRGGTDTQYF. The DNA for the CDR3 is TGTGCCACCCACCGGGGGGGGACAGATACGCAGTATTTT.

The chain combines TRBV7-2 with TRBJ2-5; possible D gene TRBD1, 6 bases. V was trimmed by 2 bases and J by 5 bases, leaving 12 bases between them. Germline V gene data show CDR1 as SGHTA and CDR2 as FQGNSA. The CDR3 covers 14 residues. The CDR3 sequence is CASSLSRGGETQYF. CDR3 bases: TGTGCCAGCAGCTTAAGCAGGGGTGGGGAGACCCAGTACTTC.

V usage is TRBV19 and J usage is TRBJ1-1, with 7 bases identical to TRBD1. This CDR3 contains 15 residues. V lost 5 bases to trimming and J lost 0 bases; unmatched junction nucleotides: 6. Germline-derived CDR1 and CDR2 are LNHDA and SQIVND (reference sequence). CDR3 sequence reads: CASSGSGTVNTEAFF. CDR3 sequence (DNA): TGTGCCAGTAGTGGCTCCGGGACAGTGAACACTGAAGCTTTCTTT. Full variable domain (outside the CDR3, taken from reference TRBV19 and TRBJ1-1): DGGITQSPKYLFRKEGQNVTLSCEQNLNHDAMYWYRQDPGQGLRLIYYSQIVNDFQKGDIAEGYSVSREKKESFPLTVTSAQKNPTAFYLCASSGSGTVNTEAFFGQGTRLTVV.

The rearrangement links TRBV19 to TRBJ2-3; no clear D gene. Germline V gene lookup returns CDR1 LNHDA and CDR2 SQIVND (reference sequence). Deletions cut 6 bases from V and 3 bases from J, with 16 bases between. The CDR3 extends over 15 amino acids. This chain's CDR3 is CASSPPKVGTDTQYF. For the CDR3, the DNA is TGTGCCAGTAGCCCGCCGAAGGTGGGAACAGATACGCAGTATTTT. Together with reference TRBV19 and TRBJ2-3, the CDR3 gives the full variable domain: DGGITQSPKYLFRKEGQNVTLSCEQNLNHDAMYWYRQDPGQGLRLIYYSQIVNDFQKGDIAEGYSVSREKKESFPLTVTSAQKNPTAFYLCASSPPKVGTDTQYFGPGTRLTVL.

The genes are TRBV30 and TRBJ2-3; tentatively, D is TRBD2 (6 bases). Germline CDR1 is GTSNPN and CDR2 is SVGIG (reference sequence). This CDR3 is built from 13 residues. V was clipped by 5 bases and J by 0 bases, with 9 bases between them. In DNA form, the CDR3 reads TGTGCCTGGTCCGGGACTAGCACAGATACGCAGTATTTT. This gives the protein CAWSGTSTDTQYF.

The CDR3 is CASSLEVGSNQPQHF. The CDR3 region has the DNA TGTGCCAGCAGCTTAGAGGTGGGGAGCAATCAGCCCCAGCATTTT. This chain uses TRBV7-8 with TRBJ1-5; no reliable D call. V lost 1 base to trimming and J lost 1 base, with 8 bases between them. This CDR3 region has 15 residues. CDR1 is SGHVS and CDR2 is FQNEAQ in the germline V gene.

The chain uses TRBV28 and TRBJ2-1; D is undetermined. Germline V CDR1 and CDR2: MDHEN, SYDVKM. V was shortened by 7 bases and J by 8 bases, with 12 bases between the two germline ends. This CDR3 has 12 residues. The CDR3 nucleotides read TGTGCCAGCACCTCCCTAGGCCATGAGCAGTTCTTC. Translation: CASTSLGHEQFF.

This clone showed up just once. This chain joins TRBV5-1 and TRBJ2-1; D perhaps matches TRBD1 (5 bases). The V and J ends lost 3 bases and 1 base respectively, with 14 bases between them. The CDR3 contains 16 residues. Germline CDR1 SGHRS, CDR2 YFSETQ. CDR3 nucleotides: TGCGCCAGCAGCTCCCTCGACAGCCGTTCCTACAATGAGCAGTTCTTC. Encoded protein: CASSSLDSRSYNEQFF.

The rearrangement joins TRBV2 to TRBJ2-2; D remains unclear. The CDR3 loop spans 13 amino acids. Trimming pared 8 bases from V and 5 bases from J, leaving 12 bases between. Germline values: CDR1 SNHLY, CDR2 FYNNEI. As DNA, the CDR3 is TGTGCCAGCGGCCTAGTTGATACCGGGGAGCTGTTTTTT. This encodes CASGLVDTGELFF.

The chain uses TRBV15 and TRBJ2-3; D gene unclear. The germline CDR1 and CDR2 sequences are LNHNV and YYDKDF (reference sequence). The CDR3 sequence is 17 residues long. Trimming cost V 2 bases and J 0 bases, with 15 bases left between them. CDR3 DNA: TGTGCCACCAGCAGATCGTTAAGCGAGAGCAGCACAGATACGCAGTATTTT. It is translated as CATSRSLSESSTDTQYF.